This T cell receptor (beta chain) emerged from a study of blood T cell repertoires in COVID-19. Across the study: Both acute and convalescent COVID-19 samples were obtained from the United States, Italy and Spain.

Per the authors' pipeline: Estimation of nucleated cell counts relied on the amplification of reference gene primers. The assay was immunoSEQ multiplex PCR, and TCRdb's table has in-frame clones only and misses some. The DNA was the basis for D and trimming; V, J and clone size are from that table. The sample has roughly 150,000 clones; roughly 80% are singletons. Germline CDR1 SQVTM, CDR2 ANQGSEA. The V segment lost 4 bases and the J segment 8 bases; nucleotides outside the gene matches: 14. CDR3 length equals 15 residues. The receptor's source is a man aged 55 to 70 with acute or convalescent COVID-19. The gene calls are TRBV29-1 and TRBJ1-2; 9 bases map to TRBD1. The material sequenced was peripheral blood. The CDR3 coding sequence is TGCAGCGTTGGACCGGGACAGGGCTTATTATTCGGCTACACCTTC. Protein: CSVGPGQGLLFGYTF.